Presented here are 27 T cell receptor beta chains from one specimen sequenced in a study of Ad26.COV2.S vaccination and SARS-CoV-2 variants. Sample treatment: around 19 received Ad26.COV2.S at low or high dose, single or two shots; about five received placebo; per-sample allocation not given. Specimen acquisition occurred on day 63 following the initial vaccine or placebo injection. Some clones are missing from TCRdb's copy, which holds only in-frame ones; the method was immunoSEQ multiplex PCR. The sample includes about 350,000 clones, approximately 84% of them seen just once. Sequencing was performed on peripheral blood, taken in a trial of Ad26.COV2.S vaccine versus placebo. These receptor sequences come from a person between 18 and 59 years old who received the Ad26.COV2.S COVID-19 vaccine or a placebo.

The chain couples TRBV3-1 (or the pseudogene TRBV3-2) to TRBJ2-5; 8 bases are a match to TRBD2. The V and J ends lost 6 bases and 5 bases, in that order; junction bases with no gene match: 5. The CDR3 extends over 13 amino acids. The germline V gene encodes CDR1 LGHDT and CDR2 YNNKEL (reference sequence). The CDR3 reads CASSPAGEETQYF. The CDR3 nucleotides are TGTGCCAGCAGTCCAGCGGGAGAGGAGACCCAGTACTTC.

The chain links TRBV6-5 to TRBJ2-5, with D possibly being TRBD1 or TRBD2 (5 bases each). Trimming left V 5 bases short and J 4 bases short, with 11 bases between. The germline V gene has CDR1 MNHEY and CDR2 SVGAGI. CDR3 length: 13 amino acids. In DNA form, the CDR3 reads TGTGCCAGCAGTCGGGACCCAGGAGAGACCCAGTACTTC. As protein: CASSRDPGETQYF.

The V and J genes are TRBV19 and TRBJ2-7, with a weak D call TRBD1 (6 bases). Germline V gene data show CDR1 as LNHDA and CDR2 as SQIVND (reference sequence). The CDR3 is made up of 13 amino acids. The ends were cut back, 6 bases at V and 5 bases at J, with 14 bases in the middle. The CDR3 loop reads CASSPTGIHEQYF. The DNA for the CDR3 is TGTGCCAGTAGCCCTACAGGGATCCACGAGCAGTACTTC.

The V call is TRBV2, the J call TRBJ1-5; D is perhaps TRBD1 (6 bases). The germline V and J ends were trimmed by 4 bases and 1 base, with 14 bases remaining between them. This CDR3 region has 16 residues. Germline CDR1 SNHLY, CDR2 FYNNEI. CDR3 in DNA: TGTGCCAGCAGTGCTGAGCGACAGGTCAGCAATCAGCCCCAGCATTTT. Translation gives CASSAERQVSNQPQHF.

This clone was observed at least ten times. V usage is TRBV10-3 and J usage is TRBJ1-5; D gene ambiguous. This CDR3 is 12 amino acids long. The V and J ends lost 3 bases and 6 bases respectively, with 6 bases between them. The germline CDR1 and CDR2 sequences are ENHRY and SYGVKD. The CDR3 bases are TGTGCCATCAGTGAATGGGGTCAGCCCCAGCATTTT. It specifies CAISEWGQPQHF.

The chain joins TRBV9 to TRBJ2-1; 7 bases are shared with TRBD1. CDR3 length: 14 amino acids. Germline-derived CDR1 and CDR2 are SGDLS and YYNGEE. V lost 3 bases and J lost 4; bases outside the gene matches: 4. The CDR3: CASSAEGAYNEQFF. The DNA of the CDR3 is TGTGCCAGCAGCGCCGAGGGGGCTTACAATGAGCAGTTCTTC.

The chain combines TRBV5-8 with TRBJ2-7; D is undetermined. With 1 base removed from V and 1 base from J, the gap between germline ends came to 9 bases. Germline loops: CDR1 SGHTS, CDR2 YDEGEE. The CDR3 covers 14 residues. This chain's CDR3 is CASSLTAFSYEQYF. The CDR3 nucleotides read TGTGCCAGCAGCTTGACAGCGTTTTCCTACGAGCAGTACTTC.

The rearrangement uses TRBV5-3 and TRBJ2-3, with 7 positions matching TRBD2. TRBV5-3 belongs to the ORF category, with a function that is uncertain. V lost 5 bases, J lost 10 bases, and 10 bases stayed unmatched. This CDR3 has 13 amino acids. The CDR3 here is CARSYCQLASQYF. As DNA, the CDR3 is TGTGCCAGAAGTTATTGTCAACTAGCGTCGCAGTATTTT.

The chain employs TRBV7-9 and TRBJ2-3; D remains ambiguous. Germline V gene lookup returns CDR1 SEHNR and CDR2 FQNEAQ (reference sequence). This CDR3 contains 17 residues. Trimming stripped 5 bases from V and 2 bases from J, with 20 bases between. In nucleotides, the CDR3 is TGTGCCAGCAGCCTAACCTCCGGCCCCTTTTACACAGATACGCAGTATTTT. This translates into CASSLTSGPFYTDTQYF. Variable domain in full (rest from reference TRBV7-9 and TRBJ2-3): DTGVSQNPRHKITKRGQNVTFRCDPISEHNRLYWYRQTLGQGPEFLTYFQNEAQLEKSRLLSDRFSAERPKGSFSTLEIQRTEQGDSAMYLCASSLTSGPFYTDTQYFGPGTRLTVL.

CDR3 sequence (DNA): TGTGCCAGTAGTACCCCCGGGACAGGGCCCTTTCAGGCCGGCGAGCAGTACTTC. It translates to CASSTPGTGPFQAGEQYF. This chain links TRBV19 with TRBJ2-7; TRBD1 matches 9 bases. CDR1 and CDR2 from the germline V gene are LNHDA and SQIVND (reference sequence). The CDR3 length is 18 residues. V trimming: 4 bases; J trimming: 6 bases; junction bases outside the gene matches: 19.

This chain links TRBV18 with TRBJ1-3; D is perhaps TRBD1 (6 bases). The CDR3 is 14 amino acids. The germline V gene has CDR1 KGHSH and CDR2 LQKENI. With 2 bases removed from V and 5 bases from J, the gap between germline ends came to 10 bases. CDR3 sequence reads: CASSPEGERNTIYF. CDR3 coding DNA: TGTGCCAGCTCACCAGAGGGGGAGCGAAACACCATATATTTT.

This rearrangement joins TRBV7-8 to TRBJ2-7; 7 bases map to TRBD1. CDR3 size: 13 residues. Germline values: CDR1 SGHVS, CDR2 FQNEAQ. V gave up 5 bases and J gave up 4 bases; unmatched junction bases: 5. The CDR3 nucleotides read TGTGCCAGCAGCCGGGACAGCGATTACGAGCAGTACTTC. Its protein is CASSRDSDYEQYF. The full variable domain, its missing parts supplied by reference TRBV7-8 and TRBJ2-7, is GAGVSQSPRYKVAKRGQDVALRCDPISGHVSLFWYQQALGQGPEFLTYFQNEAQLDKSGLPSDRFFAERPEGSVSTLKIQRTQQEDSAVYLCASSRDSDYEQYFGPGTRLTVT.

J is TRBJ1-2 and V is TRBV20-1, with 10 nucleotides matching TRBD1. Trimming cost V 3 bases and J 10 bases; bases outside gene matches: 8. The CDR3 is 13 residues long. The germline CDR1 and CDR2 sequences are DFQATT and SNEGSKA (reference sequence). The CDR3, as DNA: TGCAGTGCTAGTTCCGGGACAGGGGAAACCTACACCTTC. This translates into CSASSGTGETYTF.

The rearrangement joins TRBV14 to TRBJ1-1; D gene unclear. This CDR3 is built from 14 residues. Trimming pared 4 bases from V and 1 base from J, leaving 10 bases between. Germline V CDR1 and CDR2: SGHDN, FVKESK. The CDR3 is CASSPIAGNTEAFF. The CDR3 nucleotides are TGTGCCAGCAGCCCCATCGCGGGGAACACTGAAGCTTTCTTT.

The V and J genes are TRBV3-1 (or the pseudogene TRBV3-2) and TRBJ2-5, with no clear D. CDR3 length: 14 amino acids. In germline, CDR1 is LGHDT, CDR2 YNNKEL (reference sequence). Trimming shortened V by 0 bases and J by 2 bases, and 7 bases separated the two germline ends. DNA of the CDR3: TGTGCCAGCAGCCAAGATGTGGAACAAGAGACCCAGTACTTC. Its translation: CASSQDVEQETQYF.

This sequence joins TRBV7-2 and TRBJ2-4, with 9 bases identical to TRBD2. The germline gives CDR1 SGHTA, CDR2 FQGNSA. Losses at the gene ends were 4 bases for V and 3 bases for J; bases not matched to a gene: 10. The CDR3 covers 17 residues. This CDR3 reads CASSSPRGGRVKNIQYF. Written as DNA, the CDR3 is TGTGCCAGCAGCTCTCCGCGGGGGGGCCGGGTCAAAAACATTCAGTACTTC.

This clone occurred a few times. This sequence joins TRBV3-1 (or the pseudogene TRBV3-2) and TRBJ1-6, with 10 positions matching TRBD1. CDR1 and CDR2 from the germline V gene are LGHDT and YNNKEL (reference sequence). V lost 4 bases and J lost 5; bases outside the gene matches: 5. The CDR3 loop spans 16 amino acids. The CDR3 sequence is CASSPGQGMNNSPLHF. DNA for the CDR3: TGTGCCAGCAGCCCGGGACAGGGGATGAATAATTCACCCCTCCACTTT.

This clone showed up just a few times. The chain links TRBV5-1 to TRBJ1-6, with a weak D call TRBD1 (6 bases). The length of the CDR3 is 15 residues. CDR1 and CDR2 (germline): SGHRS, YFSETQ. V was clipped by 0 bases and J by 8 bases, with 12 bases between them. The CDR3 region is CASSLAGGGDSPLHF. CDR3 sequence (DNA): TGCGCCAGCAGCTTGGCTGGAGGGGGAGATTCACCCCTCCACTTT.

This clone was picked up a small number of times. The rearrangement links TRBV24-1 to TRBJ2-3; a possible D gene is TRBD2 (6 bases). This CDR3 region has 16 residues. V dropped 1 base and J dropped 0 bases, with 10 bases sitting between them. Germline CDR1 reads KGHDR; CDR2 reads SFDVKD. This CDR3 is CATSDLGGISTDTQYF. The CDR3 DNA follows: TGTGCCACCAGTGATTTAGGCGGGATTAGCACAGATACGCAGTATTTT.

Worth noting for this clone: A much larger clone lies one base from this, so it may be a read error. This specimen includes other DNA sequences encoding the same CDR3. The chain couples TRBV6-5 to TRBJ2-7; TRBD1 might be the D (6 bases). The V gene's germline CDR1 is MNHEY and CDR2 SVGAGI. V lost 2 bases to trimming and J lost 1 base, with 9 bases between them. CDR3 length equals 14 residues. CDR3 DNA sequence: TGTGCCAGCAGTTACGGGACATCGTCCTACGAGCAGTACTTC. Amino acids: CASSYGTSSYEQYF.

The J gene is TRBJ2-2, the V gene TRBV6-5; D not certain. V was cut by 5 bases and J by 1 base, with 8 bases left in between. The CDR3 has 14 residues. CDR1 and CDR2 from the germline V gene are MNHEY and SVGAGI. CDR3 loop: CASSMDQNTGELFF. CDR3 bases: TGTGCCAGCAGTATGGACCAGAACACCGGGGAGCTGTTTTTT.

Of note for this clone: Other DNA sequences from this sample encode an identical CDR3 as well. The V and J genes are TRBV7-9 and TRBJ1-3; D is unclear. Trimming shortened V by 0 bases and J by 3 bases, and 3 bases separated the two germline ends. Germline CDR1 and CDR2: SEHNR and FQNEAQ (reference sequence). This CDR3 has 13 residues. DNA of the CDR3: TGTGCCAGCAGCTTAGCGGGTGGAAACACCATATATTTT. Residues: CASSLAGGNTIYF.

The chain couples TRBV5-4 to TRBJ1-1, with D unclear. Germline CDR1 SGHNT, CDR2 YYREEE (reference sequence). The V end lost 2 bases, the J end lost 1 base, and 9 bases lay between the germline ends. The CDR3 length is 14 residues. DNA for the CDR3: TGTGCCAGCAGCTTATGGTGGGGGAACACTGAAGCTTTCTTT. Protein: CASSLWWGNTEAFF. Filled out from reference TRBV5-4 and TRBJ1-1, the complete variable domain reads ETGVTQSPTHLIKTRGQQVTLRCSSQSGHNTVSWYQQALGQGPQFIFQYYREEENGRGNFPPRFSGLQFPNYSSELNVNALELDDSALYLCASSLWWGNTEAFFGQGTRLTVV.

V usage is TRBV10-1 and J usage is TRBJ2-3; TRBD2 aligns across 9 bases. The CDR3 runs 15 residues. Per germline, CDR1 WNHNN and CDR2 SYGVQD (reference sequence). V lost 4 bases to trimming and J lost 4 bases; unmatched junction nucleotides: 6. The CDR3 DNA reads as TGCGCCAGCAGTGCCAGCGGGGGGATCTCAGATACGCAGTATTTT. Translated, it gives CASSASGGISDTQYF.

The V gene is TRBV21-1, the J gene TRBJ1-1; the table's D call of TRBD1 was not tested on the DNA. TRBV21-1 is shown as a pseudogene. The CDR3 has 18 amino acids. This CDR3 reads CASSEVETGDLPNTEAFF. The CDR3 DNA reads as TGTGCCAGCAGCGAAGTGGAAACAGGGGATTTACCAAACACTGAAGCTTTCTTT.

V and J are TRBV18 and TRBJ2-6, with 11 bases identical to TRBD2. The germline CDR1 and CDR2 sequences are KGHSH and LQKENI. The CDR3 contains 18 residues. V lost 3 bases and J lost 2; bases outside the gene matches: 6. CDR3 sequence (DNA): TGTGCCAGCTCACCGATCGGTAGCGGGGGGGCTGGGGCCAACGTCCTGACTTTC. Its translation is CASSPIGSGGAGANVLTF.

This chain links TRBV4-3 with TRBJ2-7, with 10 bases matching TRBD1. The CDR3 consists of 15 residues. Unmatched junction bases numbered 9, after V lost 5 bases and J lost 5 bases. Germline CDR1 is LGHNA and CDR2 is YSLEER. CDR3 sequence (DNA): TGCGCCAGCAGCGACCGGACAGGGGGTTTGCACGAGCAGTACTTC. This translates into CASSDRTGGLHEQYF.